These T cell receptor beta chains were read from a single sample in a study of shared clonotypes between healthy human individuals. Data came from immunoSEQ multiplex PCR; TCRdb stores just in-frame clones and leaves some out. The data hold 2 million to 3 million clones, with roughly 93% observed a single time. The sequenced material came from naive CD4+ T cells from PBMCs. Receptors originate from a young man in good health. Some clones in this sample may be carry-over from other donors' samples. Each CDR3 is given with its conserved first and last residue. D genes are given only for firm matches. Rows may omit the clone size; those that give it use once, few, many or a size class.

- | - | TRBJ2-1 | TRBV7-6 | TGTGCCAGCAGCGTGACTAGGGGCTCTGATGAGCAGTTCTTC | CASSVTRGSDEQFF
TRBD1 | once | TRBJ1-4 | TRBV19 | TGTGCCAGTCGGACAGGGGGCGCAGGTGGAAAACTGTTTTTT | CASRTGGAGGKLFF
TRBD1 | - | TRBJ2-7 | TRBV7-9 | TGTGCCAGCAGCTTGCCGTTAAGACAGGGGGCCTACGAGCAGTACTTC | CASSLPLRQGAYEQYF
- | once | TRBJ2-5 | TRBV18 | TGTGCCAGCTCACCATTCTATGACCAAGAGACCCAGTACTTC | CASSPFYDQETQYF
- | - | TRBJ2-1 | TRBV11-2 | TGTGCCAGCAGCTTGGGACCCGAGCAGTTCTTC | CASSLGPEQFF
TRBD2 | - | TRBJ2-1 | TRBV28 | TGTGCCAGCAGTCGAACACCGGGACTAGCGGACAATGAGCAGTTCTTC | CASSRTPGLADNEQFF
- | - | TRBJ2-5 | TRBV5-1 | TGCGCCAGCAGCCGGCAGCCAGATTTGTACCAAGAGACCCAGTACTTC | CASSRQPDLYQETQYF
- | - | TRBJ1-4 | TRBV7-2 | TGTGCCAGCAGCATAAGGGGGGGCGAAAAACTGTTTTTT | CASSIRGGEKLFF
- | - | TRBJ2-3 | TRBV5-1 | TGCGCCAGCAGCCCCGGGACCCTGAGGTGGGATACGCAGTATTTT | CASSPGTLRWDTQYF
TRBD2 | - | TRBJ2-3 | TRBV7-3 | TGTGCCAGCAGCTCTGGACTAGCGGGAGGTACGGATACGCAGTATTTT | CASSSGLAGGTDTQYF
- | - | TRBJ1-4 | TRBV5-5 | TGTGCCAGCAGCTTGCCGGCACAGTCGAATGAAAAACTGTTTTTT | CASSLPAQSNEKLFF
- | - | TRBJ1-1 | TRBV18 | TGTGCCAGCTCACCACCGGCCAGGGATCTCGTCACTGAAGCTTTCTTT | CASSPPARDLVTEAFF
- | once | TRBJ1-1 | TRBV2 | TGTGCCAGCAGTGGGTACAGGGCGAACACTGAAGCTTTCTTT | CASSGYRANTEAFF
- | - | TRBJ1-4 | TRBV7-9 | TGTGCCAGCAGCTTGCGGGGGAGGGGTGGCGAAAAACTGTTTTTT | CASSLRGRGGEKLFF
- | once | TRBJ1-1 | TRBV5-1 | TGCGCCAGCAGCCCCACGGGGGCACCCACTGAAGCTTTCTTT | CASSPTGAPTEAFF
TRBD2 | - | TRBJ2-3 | TRBV7-9 | TGTGCCAGCAGCTCCCGGACTAGCGGCACAGATACGCAGTATTTT | CASSSRTSGTDTQYF
- | - | TRBJ1-3 | TRBV6-6 | TGTGCCAGCAGTTACATCATCAGTTTCCCTGGAAACACCATATATTTT | CASSYIISFPGNTIYF
- | - | TRBJ2-7 | TRBV18 | TGTGCCAGCTCACCTAGGACCAATCCCTACGAGCAGTACTTC | CASSPRTNPYEQYF
TRBD1 | once | TRBJ1-1 | TRBV25-1 | TGTGCCAGCAGTGAACCAGGGACAGGGGGCACTGAAGCTTTCTTT | CASSEPGTGGTEAFF
TRBD2 | - | TRBJ2-1 | TRBV27 | TGTGCCAGCAGTTTGAGGCTAGCGGGATACAATGAGCAGTTCTTC | CASSLRLAGYNEQFF
TRBD2 | - | TRBJ2-7 | TRBV6-1 | TGTGCCAGCAGTGAAGGACTAGCGGGAGGAGCCGAGCAGTACTTC | CASSEGLAGGAEQYF
TRBD2 | - | TRBJ2-1 | TRBV7-6 | TGTGCCAGCAGCTCAGCTGCTAGCGGGAGCTACAATGAGCAGTTCTTC | CASSSAASGSYNEQFF
TRBD2 | - | TRBJ2-3 | TRBV5-1 | TGCGCCAGCAGCTATGGACTAGCGGGAGCTCCAGATACGCAGTATTTT | CASSYGLAGAPDTQYF
- | - | TRBJ2-5 | TRBV5-1 | TGCGCCAGCAGCTTCAACTCGGGGGAAACAGAGACCCAGTACTTC | CASSFNSGETETQYF
TRBD1 | - | TRBJ2-7 | TRBV5-1 | TGCGCCAGCAGCCCAGCTGACAGGGACTCCTACGAGCAGTACTTC | CASSPADRDSYEQYF
- | - | TRBJ2-7 | TRBV28 | TGTGCCAGCAGTTTATTCTATCAGGGTGCGGGGGAGCAGTACTTC | CASSLFYQGAGEQYF
TRBD2 | - | TRBJ2-1 | TRBV4-1 | TGCGCCAGCAGCCAGCCGGGACTAGGCCTTGAGCAGTTCTTC | CASSQPGLGLEQFF
TRBD2 | - | TRBJ2-1 | TRBV28 | TGTGCCAGCATCACGGGGCTAGCGGGAGGGGGATTCAATGAGCAGTTCTTC | CASITGLAGGGFNEQFF
- | - | TRBJ1-1 | TRBV5-1 | TGCGCCAGCCGTACGGGCTCCCTTAGGGACACTGAAGCTTTCTTT | CASRTGSLRDTEAFF
TRBD1 | - | TRBJ1-4 | TRBV6-6 | TGTGCCAGCACCAAACGGCAGGGGGGGACTGAAAAACTGTTTTTT | CASTKRQGGTEKLFF
- | few | TRBJ2-7 | TRBV19 | TGTGCCAGTAGTCCCGGGCCAATATTGGGCGAGCAGTACTTC | CASSPGPILGEQYF
TRBD1 | - | TRBJ1-1 | TRBV19 | TGTGCCAGCAAGGGACAGGGCACTGAAGCTTTCTTT | CASKGQGTEAFF
- | - | TRBJ1-5 | TRBV28 | TGTGCCAGCATCACCGGGGGAGGGGCCCCCTATCAGCCCCAGCATTTT | CASITGGGAPYQPQHF
- | - | TRBJ2-7 | TRBV19 | TGTGCCAGTAGTATAGGACAGGCCTTATCCTACGAGCAGTACTTC | CASSIGQALSYEQYF
- | - | TRBJ2-7 | TRBV15 | TGTGCCACCAGCAAGCGAGCCGTCCACGAGCAGTACTTC | CATSKRAVHEQYF
TRBD1 | - | TRBJ2-1 | TRBV5-6 | TGTGCCAGCAGCTTTCAGGGGGCAGGCAATGAGCAGTTCTTC | CASSFQGAGNEQFF
- | once | TRBJ2-5 | TRBV7-9 | TGTGCCAGCAGCTTAGGTATAAGTGGAGAGACCCAGTACTTC | CASSLGISGETQYF
- | once | TRBJ1-2 | TRBV7-2 | TGTGCCAGCAGCAAACCCGGGACGGCCTCTCCCTATGGCTACACCTTC | CASSKPGTASPYGYTF
TRBD2 | - | TRBJ2-7 | TRBV7-9 | TGTGCCAGCAGCTTACGGCGGGAGGGCCGCGAGCAGTACTTC | CASSLRREGREQYF
TRBD2 | - | TRBJ2-1 | TRBV4-1 | TGCGCCAGCAGCCAAACCCCAGGAGCGGGAACCTACAATGAGCAGTTCTTC | CASSQTPGAGTYNEQFF
- | - | TRBJ2-7 | TRBV5-1 | TGCGCCAGCAGCTTGGCGACAGGACTCCCCTACGAGCAGTACTTC | CASSLATGLPYEQYF
- | - | TRBJ1-5 | TRBV5-6 | TGTGCCAGCAGCTTGACATTAGAGGGCAATCAGCCCCAGCATTTT | CASSLTLEGNQPQHF
- | - | TRBJ2-1 | TRBV4-2 | TGTGCCAGCAGCCAACCCCCGGCGGAGAAGCAGTTCTTC | CASSQPPAEKQFF
- | - | TRBJ2-7 | TRBV29-1 | TGCAGCGTAGTTGACAGAACCAACTACGAGCAGTACTTC | CSVVDRTNYEQYF
- | once | TRBJ2-7 | TRBV18 | TGTGCCAGCTCACCCTTTTCCGTCACAAAGGGCGGGACGACCTACGAGCAGTACTTC | CASSPFSVTKGGTTYEQYF
TRBD1 | - | TRBJ1-1 | TRBV18 | TGTGCCAGCTCAGCTATTTGGGACAGGGTCACTGAAGCTTTCTTT | CASSAIWDRVTEAFF
- | once | TRBJ1-2 | TRBV11-1 | TGTGCCAGCAGCTTAGTTACTGGTGAGAGCTTC | CASSLVTGESF
- | - | TRBJ2-2 | TRBV19 | TGTGCCAGTAGCCTGAGAGCCCCCGCGAACACCGGGGAGCTGTTTTTT | CASSLRAPANTGELFF
- | - | TRBJ1-2 | TRBV6-1 | TGTGCCAGCAGTGAACCGCCTTGGGGCTACACCTTC | CASSEPPWGYTF
- | few | TRBJ2-2 | TRBV7-3 | TGTGCCAGCAGCTTAACTCCCACCGGGGAGCTGTTTTTT | CASSLTPTGELFF
- | once | TRBJ2-6 | TRBV9 | TGTGCCAGCAGCGTGGGAGGGGGCACCCGGGCCAACGTCCTGACTTTC | CASSVGGGTRANVLTF
- | - | TRBJ2-3 | TRBV27 | TGTGCCAGCAGTTTCCCGGGTAGCGCAGATACGCAGTATTTT | CASSFPGSADTQYF
- | once | TRBJ1-1 | TRBV25-1 | TGTGCCAGCAGTGCGATAAGGAGCACTGAAGCTTTCTTT | CASSAIRSTEAFF
TRBD2 | - | TRBJ2-1 | TRBV7-2 | TGTGCCAGCAGAGTTAGCGGGAGCTCCTACAATGAGCAGTTCTTC | CASRVSGSSYNEQFF
TRBD1 | - | TRBJ1-2 | TRBV6-5 | TGTGCCAGCAGTTACCGAACCGGGACAGGGATCCACACCTTC | CASSYRTGTGIHTF
TRBD2 | - | TRBJ2-3 | TRBV30 | TGTGCCTGGAGTTTGCTACGGGAGGCCCCAGATACGCAGTATTTT | CAWSLLREAPDTQYF
- | - | TRBJ2-5 | TRBV7-3 | TGTGCCAGCAGCTCAGGGATCGGTGAGACCCAGTACTTC | CASSSGIGETQYF
- | - | TRBJ2-2 | TRBV19 | TGTGCCAGTAGTATAGTTGGGCGGGCAGGGGTATCCGCGGAGCTGTTTTTT | CASSIVGRAGVSAELFF
- | - | TRBJ2-6 | TRBV7-9 | TGTGCCAGCAGCAGAGCTACAGGGGCCAACGTCCTGACTTTC | CASSRATGANVLTF
TRBD1 | - | TRBJ1-1 | TRBV11-2 | TGTGCCAGCAGAGACAGGGGGGACGACACTGAAGCTTTCTTT | CASRDRGDDTEAFF